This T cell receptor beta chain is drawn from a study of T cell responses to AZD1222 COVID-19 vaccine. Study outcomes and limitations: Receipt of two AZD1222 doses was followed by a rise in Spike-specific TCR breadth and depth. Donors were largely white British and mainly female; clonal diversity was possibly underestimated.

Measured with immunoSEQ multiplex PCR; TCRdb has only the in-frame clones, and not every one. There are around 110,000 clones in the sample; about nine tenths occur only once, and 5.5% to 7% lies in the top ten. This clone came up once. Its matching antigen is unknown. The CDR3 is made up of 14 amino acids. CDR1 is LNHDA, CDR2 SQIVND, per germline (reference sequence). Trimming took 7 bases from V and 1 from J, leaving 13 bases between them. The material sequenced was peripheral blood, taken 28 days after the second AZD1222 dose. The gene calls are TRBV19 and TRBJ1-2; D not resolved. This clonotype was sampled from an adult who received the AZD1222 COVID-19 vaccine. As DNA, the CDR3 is TGTGCCAGTACCACCGGGCCAAATAACTATGGCTACACCTTC. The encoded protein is CASTTGPNNYGYTF.